The source of this TCR beta chain is a study of T cell changes during pregnancy in multiple sclerosis. Germline V gene data show CDR1 as MNHEY and CDR2 as SMNVEV (reference sequence). The V and J ends lost 8 bases and 2 bases respectively, with 13 bases between them. The CDR3 runs 15 residues. This clone came up once. The repertoire was sequenced with immunoSEQ multiplex PCR; TCRdb's copy has only in-frame clones and lacks some. Among approximately 9,000 clones listed, 75% to 85% were seen once. The chain employs TRBV27 and TRBJ1-6; D is possibly TRBD1 (5 bases). Sample: CD8+ T cells from peripheral blood mononuclear cells, taken in the third trimester of pregnancy. The sequence was obtained from a female donor in good health, enrolled as a control in a pregnancy study. The CDR3 region is CASGLGGPYNSPLHF. CDR3 nucleotide sequence: TGTGCCAGCGGCCTGGGGGGACCCTATAATTCACCCCTCCACTTT.